The 28 T cell receptor beta chains below all came from one sample that was sequenced in a study of blood T cell repertoires in COVID-19. TCRdb keeps only in-frame clones here, not all; method: immunoSEQ multiplex PCR. The table records some 510,000 clones, roughly 90% of them present only once. The sequencing sample was made of PBMCs or T cells enriched from blood (not recorded which). The receptors shown here come from a woman aged 40-49 years who had recovered from COVID-19.

This clone was found many times. The chain is built from TRBV27 and TRBJ2-7; D is unclear. Deletions cut 4 bases from V and 5 bases from J, with 12 bases between. The length of the CDR3 is 13 residues. Per germline, CDR1 MNHEY and CDR2 SMNVEV (reference sequence). CDR3 loop: CASSSPIVHEQYF. The CDR3 DNA reads as TGTGCCAGCAGTTCCCCAATAGTCCACGAGCAGTACTTC.

The CDR3 here is CASSPGWGSGANVLTF. The CDR3, as DNA: TGTGCCAGCAGCCCGGGATGGGGCTCTGGGGCCAACGTCCTGACTTTC. The rearrangement links TRBV3-1 (or the pseudogene TRBV3-2) to TRBJ2-6; possibly TRBD2 for D (5 bases). From germline, CDR1 is LGHDT and CDR2 YNNKEL (reference sequence). This CDR3 region has 16 residues. Trimming took off 4 bases at V and 0 bases at J, with 10 bases between the two ends.

The V and J genes are TRBV6-1 and TRBJ1-1; D is undetermined. The CDR3 covers 16 residues. The germline CDR1 and CDR2 sequences are MNHNS and SASEGT. Deletions cut 0 bases from V and 1 base from J, with 12 bases between. The CDR3 spells CASSEAWRQRNTEAFF. The CDR3 coding sequence is TGTGCCAGCAGTGAAGCGTGGAGGCAGCGGAACACTGAAGCTTTCTTT.

This clone was detected a few times. J is TRBJ2-2 and V is TRBV4-1, with D tentatively TRBD2 (6 bases). Germline loops: CDR1 MGHRA, CDR2 YSYEKL. The V end lost 0 bases, the J end lost 7 bases, and 21 bases lay between the germline ends. The CDR3 has 18 amino acids. Here the CDR3 DNA reads TGCGCCAGCAGCCAAGAAGGGGCGGGCTCGGGAGTTGACGGGGAGCTGTTTTTT. It yields the protein CASSQEGAGSGVDGELFF.

J is TRBJ1-3 and V is TRBV2, with a weak D call TRBD1 (5 bases). From germline, CDR1 is SNHLY and CDR2 FYNNEI. V gave up 9 bases and J gave up 0 bases, with 9 bases separating them. The CDR3 loop spans 13 amino acids. CDR3 loop: CASTGVSGNTIYF. The CDR3 bases are TGTGCCAGTACGGGGGTCTCTGGAAACACCATATATTTT.

The gene calls are TRBV29-1 and TRBJ1-1, with a weak D call TRBD1 (5 bases). Trimming cost V 3 bases and J 1 base, with 9 bases left between them. Germline loops: CDR1 SQVTM, CDR2 ANQGSEA. The CDR3 is made up of 13 amino acids. The CDR3 DNA follows: TGCAGCGTTGATTTTCAGGGGAACACTGAAGCTTTCTTT. Amino acids: CSVDFQGNTEAFF. Looking up the rest from reference TRBV29-1 and TRBJ1-1 gives the full variable domain: SAVISQKPSRDICQRGTSLTIQCQVDSQVTMMFWYRQQPGQSLTLIATANQGSEATYESGFVIDKFPISRPNLTFSTLTVSNMSPEDSSIYLCSVDFQGNTEAFFGQGTRLTVV.

The rearrangement links TRBV27 to TRBJ1-4, with a possible D match to TRBD1 (5 bases). Looked up from germline, CDR1 is MNHEY and CDR2 is SMNVEV (reference sequence). The CDR3 sequence is 15 residues long. Deletions cut 5 bases from V and 6 bases from J, with 16 bases between. CDR3 DNA sequence: TGTGCCAGCAGTCAGGGCCTCTCCCAGGATGAAAAACTGTTTTTT. Protein sequence: CASSQGLSQDEKLFF. The full variable domain, in which reference TRBV27 and TRBJ1-4 provide the parts outside the CDR3, is EAQVTQNPRYLITVTGKKLTVTCSQNMNHEYMSWYRQDPGLGLRQIYYSMNVEVTDKGDVPEGYKVSRKEKRNFPLILESPSPNQTSLYFCASSQGLSQDEKLFFGSGTQLSVL.

The chain is built from TRBV10-1 and TRBJ1-2, with 7 bases lining up with TRBD1. Germline lookup yields CDR1 WNHNN and CDR2 SYGVQD (reference sequence). The V and J ends lost 10 bases and 6 bases, in that order; junction bases with no gene match: 11. The CDR3 is 13 amino acids. The CDR3 sequence: CATEWQGVHGYTF. CDR3 bases: TGCGCCACAGAATGGCAGGGGGTGCATGGCTACACCTTC.

This chain links TRBV19 with TRBJ2-1; the match to TRBD2 covers 10 bases. Germline V gene lookup returns CDR1 LNHDA and CDR2 SQIVND (reference sequence). This CDR3 contains 19 residues. V was pared by 2 bases and J by 4 bases, with 14 bases of the junction left unmatched. The CDR3 loop is CASSIYRTSGSGRYNEQFF. CDR3 in DNA: TGTGCCAGTAGTATATACAGGACTAGCGGTAGCGGGAGATACAATGAGCAGTTCTTC.

J is TRBJ1-2 and V is TRBV30, with D unresolved. The CDR3 length is 11 residues. V lost 3 bases, J lost 5 bases, and 7 bases lay in between. Germline V CDR1 and CDR2: GTSNPN, SVGIG (reference sequence). The CDR3 here is CAWRRRYGYTF. The CDR3 bases are TGTGCCTGGAGGAGGAGATATGGCTACACCTTC.

The chain carries TRBV5-8 and TRBJ2-1; D gene ambiguous. Germline-derived CDR1 and CDR2 are SGHTS and YDEGEE. Trimming shortened V by 4 bases and J by 6 bases, and 11 bases separated the two germline ends. This CDR3 has 13 amino acids. The chain's CDR3 is CASSGPLANEQFF. The CDR3 DNA follows: TGTGCCAGCAGCGGTCCCTTGGCCAATGAGCAGTTCTTC.

The V gene is TRBV19, the J gene TRBJ1-1; 12 bases are a match to TRBD1. V lost 6 bases and J lost 7; bases outside the gene matches: 9. Germline V gene lookup returns CDR1 LNHDA and CDR2 SQIVND (reference sequence). The CDR3 sequence is 15 residues long. The CDR3 reads CASSRGQGAGDEAFF. The CDR3 region has the DNA TGTGCCAGTAGCCGGGGACAGGGGGCTGGGGATGAAGCTTTCTTT.

The chain combines TRBV7-9 with TRBJ2-1; 7 nucleotides agree with TRBD2. This CDR3 is 13 amino acids long. Trimming removed 7 bases from V and 5 bases from J; junction bases left unmatched: 5. Per germline, CDR1 SEHNR and CDR2 FQNEAQ (reference sequence). CDR3: CASIKAGDNEQFF. For the CDR3, the DNA is TGTGCCAGCATTAAGGCGGGAGACAATGAGCAGTTCTTC.

This chain connects TRBV24-1 to TRBJ2-7, with 7 bases identical to TRBD2. In germline, CDR1 is KGHDR, CDR2 SFDVKD. The CDR3 runs to 16 residues. V was clipped by 5 bases and J by 4 bases; unmatched bases: 13. CDR3 in DNA: TGTGCCACCAGTGGAGTGGGGCGAGCGGGAACATACGAGCAGTACTTC. The encoded protein is CATSGVGRAGTYEQYF.

The chain joins TRBV30 to TRBJ2-7; possible D gene TRBD1, 6 bases. CDR1 is GTSNPN and CDR2 is SVGIG in the germline V gene (reference sequence). CDR3 length: 12 residues. Trimming removed 1 base from V and 6 bases from J, with 10 bases in between. The CDR3 protein is CAWSDQGFEQYF. CDR3 bases: TGTGCCTGGAGTGACCAGGGGTTCGAGCAGTACTTC.

V and J are TRBV30 and TRBJ1-2, with TRBD1 matching 7 bases. The CDR3 loop spans 13 amino acids. V was pared by 5 bases and J by 9 bases, with 12 bases of the junction left unmatched. Germline loops: CDR1 GTSNPN, CDR2 SVGIG (reference sequence). This CDR3 reads CAWQLTGDYSYTF. Here the CDR3 DNA reads TGTGCCTGGCAGTTAACAGGGGATTATAGCTACACCTTC.

The V and J genes are TRBV6-1 and TRBJ2-2; TRBD2 agrees at 13 bases. This CDR3 contains 20 residues. Germline V lookup: CDR1 MNHNS, CDR2 SASEGT. The V gene end was trimmed by 4 bases and the J gene end by 0 bases; junction bases not matched to a gene: 11. The CDR3: CASSVQPGLAGFANTGELFF. Written as DNA, the CDR3 is TGTGCCAGCAGTGTCCAGCCGGGACTAGCGGGGTTCGCGAACACCGGGGAGCTGTTTTTT.

The chain recombines TRBV6-5 with TRBJ1-1; D is uncertain. The ends were cut back, 2 bases at V and 11 bases at J, with 9 bases in the middle. Germline CDR1 and CDR2: MNHEY and SVGAGI. The CDR3 sequence is 11 residues long. In nucleotides, the CDR3 is TGTGCCAGCAGTTACCGGGGTGCGGCTTTCTTT. Its protein is CASSYRGAAFF.

The J gene is TRBJ1-2, the V gene TRBV4-1, with TRBD1 matching over 8 bases. The CDR3 covers 15 residues. The junction had 9 bases not matched to a gene; V was cut back by 4 bases and J by 5 bases. Looked up from germline, CDR1 is MGHRA and CDR2 is YSYEKL. CDR3 loop: CASSPTDRALYGYTF. The CDR3, as DNA: TGCGCCAGCAGCCCTACGGACAGGGCTTTATATGGCTACACCTTC.

This sequence joins TRBV27 and TRBJ2-7; possible D gene TRBD2, 5 bases. The CDR3 consists of 15 residues. V was clipped by 3 bases and J by 0 bases, with 12 bases between them. Germline assignment: CDR1 MNHEY and CDR2 SMNVEV (reference sequence). The CDR3 DNA reads TGTGCCAGCAGTTTCGGAGGTTCCCTCTCCTACGAGCAGTACTTC. It yields the protein CASSFGGSLSYEQYF.

V gene TRBV6-6 combines with J gene TRBJ1-1; D might be TRBD1 (6 bases). V lost 3 bases and J 1 base, leaving 15 bases between the germline ends. This CDR3 spans 16 amino acids. Germline CDR1 reads MNHNY; CDR2 reads SVGAGI (reference sequence). Here the CDR3 reads CASSYWVTGQNTEAFF. The DNA of the CDR3 is TGTGCCAGCAGTTATTGGGTTACAGGGCAGAACACTGAAGCTTTCTTT.

This chain joins TRBV2 and TRBJ1-1, with 9 bases aligning to TRBD1. CDR1 and CDR2 (germline): SNHLY, FYNNEI. Losses at the gene ends were 6 bases for V and 4 bases for J; bases not matched to a gene: 6. This CDR3 region has 14 residues. CDR3 in amino acids: CASSRDRVVTEAFF. DNA of the CDR3: TGTGCCAGCAGCCGGGACAGGGTAGTCACTGAAGCTTTCTTT.

The rearrangement joins TRBV10-3 to TRBJ1-2; 8 nucleotides agree with TRBD1. Germline-derived CDR1 and CDR2 are ENHRY and SYGVKD. Trimming at V came to 2 bases and at J to 2 bases, leaving 1 base not matched to a gene. The CDR3 extends over 14 amino acids. The CDR3 region is CAISERTGNYGYTF. The CDR3 region has the DNA TGTGCCATCAGTGAGCGGACAGGGAACTATGGCTACACCTTC.

This clone is a singleton in its sample. The chain uses TRBV5-8 and TRBJ2-7, with 12 positions matching TRBD2. This CDR3 contains 16 residues. V lost 4 bases to trimming and J lost 4 bases; unmatched junction nucleotides: 9. Germline V lookup: CDR1 SGHTS, CDR2 YDEGEE. CDR3: CASSPRTSGIPYEQYF. The CDR3 DNA follows: TGTGCCAGCAGCCCCAGGACTAGCGGGATCCCTTACGAGCAGTACTTC.

The chain couples TRBV10-3 to TRBJ1-3; 10 bases match TRBD1. The CDR3 loop spans 14 amino acids. Germline V lookup: CDR1 ENHRY, CDR2 SYGVKD. The ends lost 6 bases at V and 3 bases at J; junction bases unmatched: 2. In DNA form, the CDR3 reads TGTGCCATCAGAGGGACAGGGGATGGAAACACCATATATTTT. Its protein product is CAIRGTGDGNTIYF.

V gene TRBV6-2 or TRBV6-3 combines with J gene TRBJ2-7; no definite D call. Germline V gene lookup returns CDR1 MNHEY and CDR2 SVGEGT. Trimming removed 0 bases at V and 0 bases at J, with 3 bases between. This CDR3 comprises 13 residues. The CDR3: CASSYSRSYEQYF. The CDR3 DNA follows: TGTGCCAGCAGTTACTCTCGCTCCTACGAGCAGTACTTC.

This clone has a handful of counts. The V gene is TRBV11-2, the J gene TRBJ2-1; possibly TRBD2 for D (5 bases). The CDR3 is 13 amino acids. V was cut by 0 bases and J by 8 bases, with 8 bases left in between. CDR1 SGHAT and CDR2 FQNNGV come from the germline V gene. CDR3 sequence: CASSLEVGDEQFF. DNA for the CDR3: TGTGCCAGCAGCTTAGAGGTCGGGGATGAGCAGTTCTTC.

CDR3 bases: TGCAGTGCTAGCGTGGGCTACACCTTC. It codes for CSASVGYTF. The chain carries TRBV20-1 and TRBJ1-2; the D is unclear. V was clipped by 3 bases and J by 8 bases, with 4 bases between them. The CDR3 consists of 9 residues. Germline CDR1 is DFQATT and CDR2 is SNEGSKA (reference sequence).